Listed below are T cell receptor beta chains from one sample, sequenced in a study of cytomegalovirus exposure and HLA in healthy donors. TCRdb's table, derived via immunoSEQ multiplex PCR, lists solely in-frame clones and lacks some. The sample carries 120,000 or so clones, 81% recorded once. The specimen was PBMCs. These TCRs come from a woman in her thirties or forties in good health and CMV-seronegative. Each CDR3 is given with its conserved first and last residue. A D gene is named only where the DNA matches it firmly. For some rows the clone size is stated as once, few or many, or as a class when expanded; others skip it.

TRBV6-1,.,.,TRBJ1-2,TGTGCCAGCAGTGCCTTTCCCGATGGCTACACCTTC,CASSAFPDGYTF
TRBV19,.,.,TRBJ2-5,TGTGCCAGTAGGAACAGGGAAGAGACCCAGTACTTC,CASRNREETQYF
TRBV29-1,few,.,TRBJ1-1,TGCAGCGTTGAATCTGCCAGGGGAAACACTGAAGCTTTCTTT,CSVESARGNTEAFF
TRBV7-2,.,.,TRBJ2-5,TGTGCCAGCAGCCGAACGGTCGGCGGGGAGACCCAGTACTTC,CASSRTVGGETQYF
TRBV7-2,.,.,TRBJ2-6,TGTGCCAGCAGCTTATGGTTTGGGGGACTCTCTGGGGCCAACGTCCTGACTTTC,CASSLWFGGLSGANVLTF
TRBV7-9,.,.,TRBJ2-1,TGTGCCAGCAGCCGCCGAGGAGGGGAATTTGACAATGAGCAGTTCTTC,CASSRRGGEFDNEQFF
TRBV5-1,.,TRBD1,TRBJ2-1,TGCGCCAGCAGCCCCGACAGGGTGGGCTCCTACAATGAGCAGTTCTTC,CASSPDRVGSYNEQFF
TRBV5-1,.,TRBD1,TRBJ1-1,TGCGCCAGCAGCTCCGGGACAGGGGGTCAGAACACTGAAGCTTTCTTT,CASSSGTGGQNTEAFF
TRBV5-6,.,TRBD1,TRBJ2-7,TGTGCCAGCAGCTTGGCAACAGGGGGAGTTGGCGAGCAGTACTTC,CASSLATGGVGEQYF
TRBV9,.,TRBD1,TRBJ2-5,TGTGCCAGCAGCGTAAACAGGGGGGCGGGGGAGACCCAGTACTTC,CASSVNRGAGETQYF
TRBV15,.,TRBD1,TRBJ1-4,TGTGCCACCAGCAGAGATATGGCCGGGACAGGGGACGAAAAACTGTTTTTT,CATSRDMAGTGDEKLFF
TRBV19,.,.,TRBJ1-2,TGTGCCTCAGGGATCTATGGCTACACCTTC,CASGIYGYTF
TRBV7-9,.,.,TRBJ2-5,TGTGCCAGCAGCTTATCCCGGGTAGTTCGAGAGACCCAGTACTTC,CASSLSRVVRETQYF
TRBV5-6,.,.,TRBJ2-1,TGTGCCAGCAGTCCTACTCTAGCACTCTCCTACAATGAGCAGTTCTTC,CASSPTLALSYNEQFF
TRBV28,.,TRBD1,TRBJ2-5,TGTGCCAGCCACCGGGGGGTTGAGAACAGGGGGCGCCGGGAGACCCAGTACTTC,CASHRGVENRGRRETQYF
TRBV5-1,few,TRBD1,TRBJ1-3,TGCGCCAGCAGCTACGTGACAGGGTCTGGAAACACCATATATTTT,CASSYVTGSGNTIYF
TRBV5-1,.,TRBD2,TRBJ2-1,TGCGCCAGCAGCTCGGGACTAGCGGGCCAGGGTGAGCAGTTCTTC,CASSSGLAGQGEQFF
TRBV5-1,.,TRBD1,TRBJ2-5,TGCGCCAGCAGCCAAAGACAGGGCCAGAGGGGTGGCCAGTACTTC,CASSQRQGQRGGQYF
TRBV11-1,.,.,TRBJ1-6,TGTGCCAGCAGCTTCCTGAAAACGGATAATTCACCCCTCCACTTT,CASSFLKTDNSPLHF
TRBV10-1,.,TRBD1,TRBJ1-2,TGCGCCAGCAGTGGGGGACAGGGACTTAGGGGCTACACCTTC,CASSGGQGLRGYTF
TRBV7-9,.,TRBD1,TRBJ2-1,TGTGCCAGCAGCTCTAGGGACAGGGGGGCTTACAATGAGCAGTTCTTC,CASSSRDRGAYNEQFF
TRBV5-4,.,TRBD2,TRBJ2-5,TGTGCCAGCAGCCCCGGGACTAGCGGGAGGTTGGAGACCCAGTACTTC,CASSPGTSGRLETQYF
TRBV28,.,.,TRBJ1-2,TGTGCCAGTACTGACAGCAGGGACTATGGCTACACCTTC,CASTDSRDYGYTF
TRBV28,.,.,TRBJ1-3,TGTGCCAGCAGTTCGCTTTTTATCAGCTCTGGAAACACCATATATTTT,CASSSLFISSGNTIYF
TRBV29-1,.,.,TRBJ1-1,TGCAGCGTTGAGGAGAGAGGACTAGCTGAAGCTTTCTTT,CSVEERGLAEAFF
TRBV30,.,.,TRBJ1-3,TGTGCCTGGTCCGACAGGCCTGGAAACACCATATATTTT,CAWSDRPGNTIYF
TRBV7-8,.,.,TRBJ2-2,TGTGCCAGCAGCTTTTTTCAGGGTTTCGCAAACACCGGGGAGCTGTTTTTT,CASSFFQGFANTGELFF
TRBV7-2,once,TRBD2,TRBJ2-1,TGTGCCAGCAGCGGACTAGCGGGTATAAATGAGCAGTTCTTC,CASSGLAGINEQFF
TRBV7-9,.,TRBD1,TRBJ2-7,TGTTCCAGCACTCTAACAGGGGCAGGGGGCGGCGAGCAGTACTTC,CSSTLTGAGGGEQYF
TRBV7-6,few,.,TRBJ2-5,TGTGCCAGCAGCTTTGGCAGGGTGGAGACCCAGTACTTC,CASSFGRVETQYF
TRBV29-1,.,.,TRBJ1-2,TGCAGCGTTGAAGACCCGGTGCAGGCAGGTTTGGGCTACACCTTC,CSVEDPVQAGLGYTF
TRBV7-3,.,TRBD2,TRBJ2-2,TGTGCCAGCAGGATTAGCGGGGCGGTCGGGGAGCTGTTTTTT,CASRISGAVGELFF
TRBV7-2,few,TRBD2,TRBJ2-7,TGTGCCAGCAGCTCCGTGGGCAGCGGGAGTCAAGAGCAGTACTTC,CASSSVGSGSQEQYF
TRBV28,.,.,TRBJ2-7,TGTGCCAGCACCCCCCGAGGGTGGAACGAGCAGTACTTC,CASTPRGWNEQYF
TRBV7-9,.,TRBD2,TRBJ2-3,TGTGCCAGCAGCCTCCTAGCGGGACTTAGCACAGATACGCAGTATTTT,CASSLLAGLSTDTQYF
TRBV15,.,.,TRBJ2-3,TGTGCCACCAGCAGAGAACGGGGGAGCACAGATACGCAGTATTTT,CATSRERGSTDTQYF
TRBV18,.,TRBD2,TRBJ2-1,TGTGCCAGCTCACCACCACTTAACCCTAGCGGCCTCTCCTACAATGAGCAGTTCTTC,CASSPPLNPSGLSYNEQFF
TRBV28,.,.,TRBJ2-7,TGCGCCAGCAGTTTAGCCAGCTCCTACGAGCAGTACTTC,CASSLASSYEQYF
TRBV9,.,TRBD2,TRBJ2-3,TGTGCCAGCAGCGTAGGGCCGAGCGGGAGACCTCGCACAGATACGCAGTATTTT,CASSVGPSGRPRTDTQYF
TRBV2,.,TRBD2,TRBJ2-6,TGTGCCAGCAGTGTTTCTAGCGGGAGGGCGGTGGGGGCCAACGTCCTGACTTTC,CASSVSSGRAVGANVLTF
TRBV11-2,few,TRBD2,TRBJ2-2,TGTGCCAGCAGCTTAGTGCGGGAGAGCACCGGGGAGCTGTTTTTT,CASSLVRESTGELFF
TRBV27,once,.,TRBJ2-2,TGTGCCAGCAGGAGAATAGGGGGCACCGGGGAGCTGTTTTTT,CASRRIGGTGELFF
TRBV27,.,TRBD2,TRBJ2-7,TGTGCCAGCAGGGGACTAGCGGGTTCCTCCTACGAGCAGTACTTC,CASRGLAGSSYEQYF
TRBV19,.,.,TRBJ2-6,TGTGCCAGTAGTCAACAGACCTCTGGGGCCAACGTCCTGACTTTC,CASSQQTSGANVLTF
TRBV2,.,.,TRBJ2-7,TGTGCCAGCAGCGGGGGGCCTTCCTACGAGCAGTACTTC,CASSGGPSYEQYF